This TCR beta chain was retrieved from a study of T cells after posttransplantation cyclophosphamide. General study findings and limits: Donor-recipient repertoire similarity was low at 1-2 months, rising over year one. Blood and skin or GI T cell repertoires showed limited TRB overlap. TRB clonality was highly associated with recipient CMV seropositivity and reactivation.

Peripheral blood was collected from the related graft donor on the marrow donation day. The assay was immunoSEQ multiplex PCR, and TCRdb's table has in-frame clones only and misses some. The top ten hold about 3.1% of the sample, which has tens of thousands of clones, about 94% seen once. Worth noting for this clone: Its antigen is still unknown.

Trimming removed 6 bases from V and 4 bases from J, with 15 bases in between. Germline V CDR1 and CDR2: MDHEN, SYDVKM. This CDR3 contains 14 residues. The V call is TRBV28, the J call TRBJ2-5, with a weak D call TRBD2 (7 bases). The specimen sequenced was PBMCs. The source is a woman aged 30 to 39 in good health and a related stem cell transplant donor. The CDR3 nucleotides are TGTGCCAGCAGACGGACCGGGGGGCTAGAGACCCAGTACTTC. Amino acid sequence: CASRRTGGLETQYF. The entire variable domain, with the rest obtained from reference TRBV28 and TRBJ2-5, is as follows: DVKVTQSSRYLVKRTGEKVFLECVQDMDHENMFWYRQDPGLGLRLIYFSYDVKMKEKGDIPEGYSVSREKKERFSLILESASTNQTSMYLCASRRTGGLETQYFGPGTRLLVL.